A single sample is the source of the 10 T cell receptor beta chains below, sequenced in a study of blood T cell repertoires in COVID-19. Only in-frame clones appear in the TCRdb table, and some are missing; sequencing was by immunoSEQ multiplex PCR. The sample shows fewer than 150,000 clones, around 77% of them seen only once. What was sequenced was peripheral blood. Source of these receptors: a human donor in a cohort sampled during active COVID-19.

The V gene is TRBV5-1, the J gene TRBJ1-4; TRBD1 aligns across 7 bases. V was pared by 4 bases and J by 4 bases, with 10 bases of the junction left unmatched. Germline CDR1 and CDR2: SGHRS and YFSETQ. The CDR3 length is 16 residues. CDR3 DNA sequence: TGCGCCAGCAGCAACATACCGGGACAGAGTAATGAAAAACTGTTTTTT. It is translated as CASSNIPGQSNEKLFF.

CDR3 residues: CASSPEGLRAKNIQYF. The CDR3 nucleotides are TGTGCCAGCAGCCCCGAGGGACTGCGGGCCAAAAACATTCAGTACTTC. The V call is TRBV3-1 (or the pseudogene TRBV3-2), the J call TRBJ2-4; D may be TRBD2 (6 bases). The CDR3 is 16 amino acids. V gave up 4 bases and J gave up 1 base, with 14 bases separating them. The germline CDR1 and CDR2 sequences are LGHDT and YNNKEL (reference sequence).

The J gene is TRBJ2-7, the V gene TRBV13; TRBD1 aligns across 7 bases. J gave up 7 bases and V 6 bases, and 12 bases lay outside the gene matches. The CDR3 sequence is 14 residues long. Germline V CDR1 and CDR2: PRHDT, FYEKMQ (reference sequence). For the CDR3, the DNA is TGTGCCAGCAGTGTCCTGAAGACAGGGAGAGAGCAGTACTTC. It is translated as CASSVLKTGREQYF.

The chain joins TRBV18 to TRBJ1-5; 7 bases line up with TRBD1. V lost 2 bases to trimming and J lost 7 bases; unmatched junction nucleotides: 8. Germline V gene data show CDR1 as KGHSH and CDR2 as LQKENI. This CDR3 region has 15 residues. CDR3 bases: TGTGCCAGCTCACCAGGCGAGGGGGCCAGCCAGCCCCAGCATTTT. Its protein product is CASSPGEGASQPQHF.

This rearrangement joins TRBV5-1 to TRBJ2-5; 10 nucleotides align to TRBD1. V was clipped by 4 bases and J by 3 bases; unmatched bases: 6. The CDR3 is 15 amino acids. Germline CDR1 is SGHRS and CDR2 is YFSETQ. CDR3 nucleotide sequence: TGCGCCAGCAGCCTCTCCGGGACAGGGGAAGAGACCCAGTACTTC. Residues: CASSLSGTGEETQYF.

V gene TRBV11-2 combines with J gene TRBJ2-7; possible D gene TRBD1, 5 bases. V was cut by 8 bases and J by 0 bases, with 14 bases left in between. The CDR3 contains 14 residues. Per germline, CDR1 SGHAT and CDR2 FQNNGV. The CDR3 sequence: CASGQGPTSYEQYF. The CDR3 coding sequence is TGTGCCAGCGGTCAGGGTCCGACCTCCTACGAGCAGTACTTC. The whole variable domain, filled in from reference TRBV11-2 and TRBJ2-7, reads EAGVAQSPRYKIIEKRQSVAFWCNPISGHATLYWYQQILGQGPKLLIQFQNNGVVDDSQLPKDRFSAERLKGVDSTLKIQPAKLEDSAVYLCASGQGPTSYEQYFGPGTRLTVT.

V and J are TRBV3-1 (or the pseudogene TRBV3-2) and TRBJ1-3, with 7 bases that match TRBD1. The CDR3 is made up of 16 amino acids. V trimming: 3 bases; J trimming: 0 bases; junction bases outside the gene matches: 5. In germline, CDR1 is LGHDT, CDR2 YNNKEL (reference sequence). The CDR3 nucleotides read TGTGCCAGCAGCCAGGGACAGCCAAACTCTGGAAACACCATATATTTT. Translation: CASSQGQPNSGNTIYF.

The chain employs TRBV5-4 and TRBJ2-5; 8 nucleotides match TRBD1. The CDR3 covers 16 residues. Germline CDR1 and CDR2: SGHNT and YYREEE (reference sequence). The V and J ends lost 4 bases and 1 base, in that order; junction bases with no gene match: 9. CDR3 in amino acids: CASSPGQGHGQETQYF. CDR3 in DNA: TGTGCCAGCAGCCCAGGACAGGGTCACGGCCAAGAGACCCAGTACTTC.

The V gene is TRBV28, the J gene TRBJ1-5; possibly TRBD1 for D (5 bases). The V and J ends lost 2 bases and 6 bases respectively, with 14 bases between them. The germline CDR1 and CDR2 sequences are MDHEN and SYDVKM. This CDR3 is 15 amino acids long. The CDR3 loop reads CASSLGGRVGQPQHF. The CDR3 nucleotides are TGTGCCAGCAGTTTAGGTGGCAGGGTTGGTCAGCCCCAGCATTTT.

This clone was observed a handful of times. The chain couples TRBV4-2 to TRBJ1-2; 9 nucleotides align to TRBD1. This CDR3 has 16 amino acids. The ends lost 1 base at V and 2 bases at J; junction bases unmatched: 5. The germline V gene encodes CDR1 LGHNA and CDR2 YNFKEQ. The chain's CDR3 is CASSQADRGRNYGYTF. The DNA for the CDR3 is TGTGCCAGCAGCCAAGCCGACAGGGGGAGAAACTATGGCTACACCTTC.